This T cell receptor (beta chain) was documented in a study of T cells in Graves' hyperthyroidism and ophthalmopathy. The ends were cut back, 5 bases at V and 6 bases at J, with 25 bases in the middle. The CDR3 has 17 residues. Germline V gives CDR1 MNHEY, CDR2 SMNVEV (reference sequence). This clonotype has a count of ten or more. Amplification targeted TCR beta CDR3 regions from RNA transcripts. Using the HTBI primer set, a first-round RT-PCR was run on the TCR CDR3. TCRdb re-called the multiplex PCR reads through MiXCR, storing one row per CDR3 protein. There are under 350,000 distinct CDR3 sequences in the sample; 21% occur only once, and 50% lies in the top ten.

The chain combines TRBV27 with TRBJ1-1; D gene ambiguous. This clonotype was sampled from a woman in her forties or fifties with Graves' hyperthyroidism. Material: blood. CDR3 DNA sequence: TGTGCCAGCAGTCCTTTTCCCGGTGTAACCGGTCCTGCTGAAGCTTTCTTT. It is translated as CASSPFPGVTGPAEAFF.